This T cell receptor beta chain is drawn from a study of CD8 T cells in ankylosing spondylitis. Overall study results and limits: Disease-linked clones were reportedly significantly enriched in matched ankylosing spondylitis synovial fluid. Typical of ankylosing spondylitis blood, it appeared, was a TCR beta motif of eight highly homologous variants.

Quantitative barcoded 5'-RACE was used to prepare TCR beta libraries. Each CDR3 protein is one row after TCRdb ran MiXCR on the 5' RACE reads. The sample has just under 550,000 distinct CDR3 sequences, about an eighth seen once; the top ten hold around 6.8%. The CDR3 extends over 17 amino acids. Trimming at V came to 2 bases and at J to 5 bases, leaving 12 bases not matched to a gene. The germline V gene encodes CDR1 KGHDR and CDR2 SFDVKD. As concerns this clonotype: The target antigen is unknown.

The receptor was isolated from a male donor with ankylosing spondylitis. Sequenced: blood, either unsorted or a sorted T cell fraction (not recorded which). This rearrangement joins TRBV24-1 to TRBJ1-1; TRBD1 aligns across 8 bases. CDR3 nucleotides: TGTGCCACCAGTGATTCTACCATTGACAGGGGACAGACTGAAGCTTTCTTT. This encodes CATSDSTIDRGQTEAFF.